The subject of this entry is one T cell receptor beta chain. No antigen is known for it. The data were taken from a study of identical twins. Study results and limitations: Beta clonotypes that were abundant in cord blood contained fewer insertions, a pattern absent from memory repertoires.

The cDNA had a unique molecular identifier and a template-switch universal primer site. Each CDR3 protein is one row after TCRdb ran MiXCR on the 5' RACE reads. The sample includes nearly 900,000 distinct CDR3 sequences, around 12% of them seen just once. This CDR3 spans 19 amino acids. V gave up 2 bases and J gave up 0 bases; unmatched junction bases: 10. The same specimen was also included in a second study, on yellow fever vaccine responses in identical twins. That report adds: Twins' vaccine T cell response reportedly gave the appearance of partial convergence and partial personalization.

This receptor was obtained from a woman aged 18-29 years in good health. The sample comprised PBMCs. The rearrangement uses TRBV12-3 or TRBV12-4 and TRBJ1-5; 10 bases map to TRBD1. In DNA form, the CDR3 reads TGTGCCAGCAGTTTAAGACCGGGACAGGGGTTGCGTAGCAATCAGCCCCAGCATTTT. Protein product: CASSLRPGQGLRSNQPQHF.